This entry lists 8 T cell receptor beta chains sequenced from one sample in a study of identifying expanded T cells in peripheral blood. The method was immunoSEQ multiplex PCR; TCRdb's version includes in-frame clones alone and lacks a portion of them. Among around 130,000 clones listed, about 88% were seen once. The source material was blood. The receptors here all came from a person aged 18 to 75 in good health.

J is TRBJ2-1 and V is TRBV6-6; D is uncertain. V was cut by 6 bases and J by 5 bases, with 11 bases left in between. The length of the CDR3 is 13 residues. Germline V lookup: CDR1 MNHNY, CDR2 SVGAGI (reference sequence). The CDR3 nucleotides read TGTGCCAGCAGAAAGGGATTGGACAATGAGCAGTTCTTC. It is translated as CASRKGLDNEQFF.

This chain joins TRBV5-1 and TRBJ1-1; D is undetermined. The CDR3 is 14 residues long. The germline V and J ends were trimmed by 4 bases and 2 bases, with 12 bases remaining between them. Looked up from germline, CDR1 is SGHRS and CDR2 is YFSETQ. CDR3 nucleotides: TGCGCCAGCAGCAGTGCCCTTTATAACACTGAAGCTTTCTTT. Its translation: CASSSALYNTEAFF.

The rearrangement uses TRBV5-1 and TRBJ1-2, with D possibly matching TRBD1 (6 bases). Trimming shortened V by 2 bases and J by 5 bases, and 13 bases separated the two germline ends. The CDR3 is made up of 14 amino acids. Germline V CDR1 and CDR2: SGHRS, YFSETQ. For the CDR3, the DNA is TGCGCCAGCAGCTTCACAGGGACGCTATATGGCTACACCTTC. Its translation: CASSFTGTLYGYTF.

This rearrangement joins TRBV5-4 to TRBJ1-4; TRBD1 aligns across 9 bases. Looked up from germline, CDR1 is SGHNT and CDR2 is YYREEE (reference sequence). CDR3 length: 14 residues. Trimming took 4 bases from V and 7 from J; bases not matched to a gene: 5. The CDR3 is CASSRGQGGEKLFF. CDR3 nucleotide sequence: TGTGCCAGCAGCAGGGGACAGGGAGGTGAAAAACTGTTTTTT. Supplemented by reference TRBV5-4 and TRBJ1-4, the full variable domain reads ETGVTQSPTHLIKTRGQQVTLRCSSQSGHNTVSWYQQALGQGPQFIFQYYREEENGRGNFPPRFSGLQFPNYSSELNVNALELDDSALYLCASSRGQGGEKLFFGSGTQLSVL.

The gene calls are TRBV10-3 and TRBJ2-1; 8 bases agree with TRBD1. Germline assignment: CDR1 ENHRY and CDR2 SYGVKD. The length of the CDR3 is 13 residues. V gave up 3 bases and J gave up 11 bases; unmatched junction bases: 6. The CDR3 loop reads CAISDSDREKQFF. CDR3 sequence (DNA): TGTGCCATCAGTGATTCGGACAGGGAGAAGCAGTTCTTC.

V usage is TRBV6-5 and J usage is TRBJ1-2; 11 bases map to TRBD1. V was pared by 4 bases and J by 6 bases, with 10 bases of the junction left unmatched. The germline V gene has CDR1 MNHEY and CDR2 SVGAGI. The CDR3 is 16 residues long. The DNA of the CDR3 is TGTGCCAGCAGTTTCATATCCCGGGACAGGGGGAATGGCTACACCTTC. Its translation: CASSFISRDRGNGYTF.

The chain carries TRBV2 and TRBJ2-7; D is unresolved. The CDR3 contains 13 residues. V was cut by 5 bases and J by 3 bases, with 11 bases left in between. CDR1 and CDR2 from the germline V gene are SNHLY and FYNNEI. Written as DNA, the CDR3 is TGTGCCAGCAGTCCACCCCTCAGCTACGAGCAGTACTTC. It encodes CASSPPLSYEQYF.

This chain's CDR3 is CATSARQGGANVLTF. DNA for the CDR3: TGTGCCACCAGCGCAAGGCAGGGTGGGGCCAACGTCCTGACTTTC. J is TRBJ2-6 and V is TRBV15, with D tentatively TRBD1 (5 bases). The CDR3 sequence is 15 residues long. The V end lost 5 bases, the J end lost 3 bases, and 11 bases lay between the germline ends. Germline assignment: CDR1 LNHNV and CDR2 YYDKDF (reference sequence).